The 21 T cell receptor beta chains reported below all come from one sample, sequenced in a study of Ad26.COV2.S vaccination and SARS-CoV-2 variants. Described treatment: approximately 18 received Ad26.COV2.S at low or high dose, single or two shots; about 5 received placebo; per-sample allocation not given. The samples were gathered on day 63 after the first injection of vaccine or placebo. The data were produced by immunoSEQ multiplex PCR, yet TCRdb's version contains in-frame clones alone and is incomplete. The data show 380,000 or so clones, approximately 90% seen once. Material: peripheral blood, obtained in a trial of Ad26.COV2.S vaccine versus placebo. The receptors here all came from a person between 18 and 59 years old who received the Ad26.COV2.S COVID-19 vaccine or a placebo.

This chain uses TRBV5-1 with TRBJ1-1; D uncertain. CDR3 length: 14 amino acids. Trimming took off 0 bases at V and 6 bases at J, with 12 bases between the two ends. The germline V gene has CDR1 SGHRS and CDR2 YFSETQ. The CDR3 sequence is CASSLALEGSEAFF. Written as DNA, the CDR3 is TGCGCCAGCAGCTTGGCACTCGAGGGATCTGAAGCTTTCTTT.

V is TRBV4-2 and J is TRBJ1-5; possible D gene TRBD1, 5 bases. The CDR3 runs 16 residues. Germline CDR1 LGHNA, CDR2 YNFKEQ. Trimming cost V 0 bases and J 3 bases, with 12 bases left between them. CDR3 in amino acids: CASSQEWGDPNQPQHF. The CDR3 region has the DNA TGTGCCAGCAGCCAAGAGTGGGGGGACCCCAATCAGCCCCAGCATTTT.

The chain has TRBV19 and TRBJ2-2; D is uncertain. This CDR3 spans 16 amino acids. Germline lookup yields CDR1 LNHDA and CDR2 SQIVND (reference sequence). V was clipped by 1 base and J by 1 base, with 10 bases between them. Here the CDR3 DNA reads TGTGCCAGTAGTATAGGGGTTTTCCGGAACACCGGGGAGCTGTTTTTT. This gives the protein CASSIGVFRNTGELFF.

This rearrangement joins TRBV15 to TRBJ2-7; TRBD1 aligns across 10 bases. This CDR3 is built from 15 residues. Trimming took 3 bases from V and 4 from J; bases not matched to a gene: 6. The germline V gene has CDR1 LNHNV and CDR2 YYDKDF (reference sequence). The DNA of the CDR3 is TGTGCCACCAGCAGGGGGACAGGGGACCTTTACGAGCAGTACTTC. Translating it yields CATSRGTGDLYEQYF.

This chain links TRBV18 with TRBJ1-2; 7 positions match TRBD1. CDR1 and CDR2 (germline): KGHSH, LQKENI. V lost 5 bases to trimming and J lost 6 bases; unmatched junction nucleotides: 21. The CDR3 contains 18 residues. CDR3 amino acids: CASSIPQQGKGEANGYTF. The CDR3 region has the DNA TGTGCCAGCTCAATCCCACAACAGGGGAAAGGAGAAGCTAATGGCTACACCTTC.

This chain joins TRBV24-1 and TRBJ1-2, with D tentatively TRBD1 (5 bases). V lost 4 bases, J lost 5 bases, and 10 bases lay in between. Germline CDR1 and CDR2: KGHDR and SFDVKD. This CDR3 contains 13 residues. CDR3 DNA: TGTGCCACCAGTGAAGGACGGACATATGGCTACACCTTC. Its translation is CATSEGRTYGYTF.

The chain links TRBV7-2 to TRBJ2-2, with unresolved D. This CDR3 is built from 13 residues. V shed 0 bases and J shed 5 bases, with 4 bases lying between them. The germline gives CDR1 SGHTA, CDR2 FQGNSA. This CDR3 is CASSLAGTGELFF. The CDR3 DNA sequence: TGTGCCAGCAGCTTAGCAGGGACCGGGGAGCTGTTTTTT.

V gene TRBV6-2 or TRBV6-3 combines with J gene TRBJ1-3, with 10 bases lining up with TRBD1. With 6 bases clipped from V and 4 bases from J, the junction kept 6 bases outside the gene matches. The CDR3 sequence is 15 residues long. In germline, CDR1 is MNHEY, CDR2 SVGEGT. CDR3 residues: CASSVTGGSGNTIYF. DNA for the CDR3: TGTGCCAGCAGCGTGACAGGGGGCTCAGGAAACACCATATATTTT.

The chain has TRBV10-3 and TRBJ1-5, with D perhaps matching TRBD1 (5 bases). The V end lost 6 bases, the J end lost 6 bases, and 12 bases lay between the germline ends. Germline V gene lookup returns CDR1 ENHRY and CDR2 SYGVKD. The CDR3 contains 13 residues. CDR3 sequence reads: CAIRGDLTQPQHF. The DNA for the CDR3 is TGTGCCATCAGGGGGGACCTGACTCAGCCCCAGCATTTT.

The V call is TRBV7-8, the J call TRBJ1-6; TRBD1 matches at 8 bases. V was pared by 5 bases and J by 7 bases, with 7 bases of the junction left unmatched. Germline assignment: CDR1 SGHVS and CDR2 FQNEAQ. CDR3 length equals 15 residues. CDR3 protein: CASSPPTGGNSPLHF. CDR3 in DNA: TGTGCCAGCAGCCCACCCACAGGGGGGAATTCACCCCTCCACTTT.

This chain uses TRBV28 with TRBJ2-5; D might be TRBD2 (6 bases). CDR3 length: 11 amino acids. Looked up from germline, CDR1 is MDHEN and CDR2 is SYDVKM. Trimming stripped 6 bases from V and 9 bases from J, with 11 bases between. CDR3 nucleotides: TGTGCCAGCAGGGGGGGTATGGCCCAGTACTTC. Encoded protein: CASRGGMAQYF.

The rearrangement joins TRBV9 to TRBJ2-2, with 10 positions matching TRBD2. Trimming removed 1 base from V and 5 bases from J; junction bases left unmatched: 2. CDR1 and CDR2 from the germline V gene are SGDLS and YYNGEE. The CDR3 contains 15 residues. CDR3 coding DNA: TGTGCCAGCAGCGTACTTAGCGGGAGGACCGGGGAGCTGTTTTTT. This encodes CASSVLSGRTGELFF.

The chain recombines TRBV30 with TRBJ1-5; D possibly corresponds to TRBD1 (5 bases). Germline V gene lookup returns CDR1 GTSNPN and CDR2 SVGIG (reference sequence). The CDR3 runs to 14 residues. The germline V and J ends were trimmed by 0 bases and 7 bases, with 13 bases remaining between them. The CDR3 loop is CAWSVFGGAQPQHF. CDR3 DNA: TGTGCCTGGAGTGTATTCGGAGGGGCCCAGCCCCAGCATTTT. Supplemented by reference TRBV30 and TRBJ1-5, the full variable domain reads SQTIHQWPATLVQPVGSPLSLECTVEGTSNPNLYWYRQAAGRGLQLLFYSVGIGQISSEVPQNLSASRPQDRQFILSSKKLLLSDSGFYLCAWSVFGGAQPQHFGDGTRLSIL.

CDR3 in amino acids: CASSEETGGRPEAFF. For the CDR3, the DNA is TGCGCCAGCAGTGAAGAAACAGGGGGAAGGCCTGAAGCTTTCTTT. This chain joins TRBV10-2 and TRBJ1-1; 8 nucleotides match TRBD1. The CDR3 consists of 15 residues. The V gene end was trimmed by 3 bases and the J gene end by 6 bases; junction bases not matched to a gene: 9. Germline assignment: CDR1 WSHSY and CDR2 SAAADI.

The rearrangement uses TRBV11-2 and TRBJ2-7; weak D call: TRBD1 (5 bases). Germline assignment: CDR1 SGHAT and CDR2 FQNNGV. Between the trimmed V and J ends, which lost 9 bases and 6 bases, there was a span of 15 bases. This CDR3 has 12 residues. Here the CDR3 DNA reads TGTGCCAGTTCTATAGGGGATTCCGAGCAGTACTTC. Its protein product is CASSIGDSEQYF.

CDR3 in DNA: TGCGCCAGCAGCTCGAAGGGGTTTTCGGGGGAGCTGTTTTTT. Its protein is CASSSKGFSGELFF. The gene calls are TRBV5-1 and TRBJ2-2; TRBD1 is a possible D gene (5 bases). Trimming pared 3 bases from V and 8 bases from J, leaving 14 bases between. The germline V gene has CDR1 SGHRS and CDR2 YFSETQ. The CDR3 totals 14 residues.

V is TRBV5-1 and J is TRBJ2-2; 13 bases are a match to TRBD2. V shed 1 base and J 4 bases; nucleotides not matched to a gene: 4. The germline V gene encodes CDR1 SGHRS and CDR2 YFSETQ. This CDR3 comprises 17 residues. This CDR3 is CASSLRTSGSITGELFF. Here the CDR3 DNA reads TGCGCCAGCAGCTTGCGGACTAGCGGGAGCATCACCGGGGAGCTGTTTTTT.

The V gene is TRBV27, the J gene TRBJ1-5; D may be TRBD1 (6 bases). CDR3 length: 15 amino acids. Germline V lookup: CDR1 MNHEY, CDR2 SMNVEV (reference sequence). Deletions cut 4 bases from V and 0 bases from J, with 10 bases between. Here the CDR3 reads CASSSDSFSNQPQHF. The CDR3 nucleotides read TGTGCCAGCAGTTCGGACAGTTTTAGCAATCAGCCCCAGCATTTT.

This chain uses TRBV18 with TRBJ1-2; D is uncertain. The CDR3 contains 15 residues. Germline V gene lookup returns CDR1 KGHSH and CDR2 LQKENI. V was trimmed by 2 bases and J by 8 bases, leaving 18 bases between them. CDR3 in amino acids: CASSPMGRDDAGYTF. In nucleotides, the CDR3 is TGTGCCAGCTCACCAATGGGGAGGGATGACGCCGGCTACACCTTC.

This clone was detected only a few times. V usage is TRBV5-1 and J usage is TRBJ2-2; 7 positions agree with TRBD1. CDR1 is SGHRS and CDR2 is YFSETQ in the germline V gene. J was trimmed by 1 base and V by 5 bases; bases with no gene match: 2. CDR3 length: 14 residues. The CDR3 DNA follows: TGCGCCAGCAGGGGACAGCTGAACACCGGGGAGCTGTTTTTT. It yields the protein CASRGQLNTGELFF.

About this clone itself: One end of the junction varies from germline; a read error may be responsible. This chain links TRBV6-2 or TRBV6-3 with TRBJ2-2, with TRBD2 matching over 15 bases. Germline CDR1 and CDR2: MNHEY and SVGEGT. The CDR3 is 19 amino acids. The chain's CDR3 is CASSRTGTSGGTNPGELFF. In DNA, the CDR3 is TGTGCCAGCAGCCGTACCGGGACTAGCGGGGGGACGAACCCCGGGGAGCTGTTTTTT.